One T cell receptor beta chain is described in this entry. Its antigen remains unknown. The investigators split CD4+ cells into a CD45RA+ naive subset and a CD45RA-negative memory subset. This entry belongs to a study of shared clonotypes between healthy human individuals. Study overall: The composition of the donors was a couple of women and three men aged 18 to 49. Whole-study findings and limits: A handful of donors showed sharing of roughly 5% of naive CD4 clonotypes.

This CDR3 region has 18 residues. Trimming removed 1 base from V and 2 bases from J; junction bases left unmatched: 13. Deep-level running was used for the assay. The assay was immunoSEQ multiplex PCR, and TCRdb's table has in-frame clones only and misses some. The table lists roughly 2.5 million clones, over 85% of them singletons, with under 0.15% in the top ten. The chain has TRBV5-3 and TRBJ2-3; 7 nucleotides line up with TRBD2. TRBV5-3 falls under the ORF class, with uncertain function. Sequenced material: naive CD4+ T cells sorted from blood. The subset is: CD45RA+ positively selected. The clonotype was recovered from a man in his late teens or twenties in good health. In DNA, the CDR3 is TGTGCCAGAAGCTTGCGGGCGGGAGTCCTGCGGGTCACAGATACGCAGTATTTT. It is translated as CARSLRAGVLRVTDTQYF.